This T cell receptor beta chain was found in a study of CD8+ T cells in alopecia areata listed by TCRdb under 2018. The study in broad terms: To study T cell clonal expansion in alopecia areata, the researchers applied high-throughput TCRbeta sequencing to both the C3H/HeJ mouse model and human patients. immunoSEQ multiplex PCR using 35 Vbeta forward primers and 13 Jbeta reverse primers was used to amplify TCRbeta CDR3 regions. Human TCRbeta sequencing covered scalp tissue and sorted CD4+ and CD8+ peripheral blood T cells from patchy and totalis/universalis alopecia areata patients and healthy controls. The RNA source kit depended on sample type: the PAXgene miRNA kit for fixed scalp, the miRNeasy kit for PBMCs, and the RNeasy kit for mouse skin. Scalp clonality was compared among normal scalp (n=4), patchy alopecia areata scalp (n=8), and alopecia totalis/universalis scalp (n=8).

The research as a whole found: Shared TCR sequences between patients were less evident than in mice, which may be partly attributable to HLA diversity in the patient population. Higher clonality and more expanded CD8+ clones were observed in lesional scalp than in normal scalp, particularly in alopecia totalis/universalis, a finding suggestive of antigenic drive. Unlike mouse skin, where gammadelta T cells dominate, normal human skin contains resident alphabeta T cells that get sequenced too, which complicates analysis of the scalp TCR repertoire.

Peripheral blood and lesional scalp punch biopsies were obtained from patients with alopecia areata. After PBMCs were isolated by density centrifugation and stained for CD3, CD4 and CD8, a FACSAria was used to sort CD4+ and CD8+ T cells. The untreated alopecia areata patients were recruited through a multicenter biomarker study. In 4 to 6 patients from the biomarker study, the blood CD8+ T cells went through an additional sort into NKG2D-low and NKG2D-high fractions. Libraries came from the immunoSEQ multiplex PCR assay. For TCR sequencing, RNA was extracted from every sample and reverse transcribed into cDNA to serve as template. First-strand cDNA was synthesized using SuperScript III with a 2:1 mix of oligo-dT and random hexamers. A synthetic immune receptor repertoire was used to measure amplification bias, and any remaining bias was corrected computationally. On the study's bioinformatics: Raw reads were preprocessed to remove errors, and CDR3 was defined by IMGT conventions from the conserved cysteine to phenylalanine. Clonality was calculated as 1 minus Shannon entropy normalized by log2 of the number of productive unique TCRs. CD4 or CD8 identity of scalp clones was inferred by cross-referencing scalp TCRbeta sequences with sorted blood CD4 and CD8 repertoires. The source is immuneACCESS, and TCRdb retained only in-frame sequences with V and J called. Part of the clones is not carried over; for the studies checked, unresolved V genes explain less than half of this, and the remainder is unexplained. V, J and clone size reflect that table, while D and trimming were determined from the DNA. For this sample there are about 120,000 clones; roughly 50% appear just once. The ten top clones hold approximately 10% of the sample.

CDR1 SQVTM and CDR2 ANQGSEA were looked up in the germline V gene. For this chain, trimming is 5 bases at the V end and 4 bases at the J end, and the number of junction bases without a gene match is 4. Spanning cysteine to phenylalanine, the CDR3 consists of 13 amino acids. Left in the record is the CDR3 DNA by itself, 39 bases read in frame from the first base. This clone was seen a handful of times. The target of this receptor is not known. Base qualities are missing; no much larger clone stands one base away. The receptor was isolated from a human donor with alopecia areata. Sequenced input: NKG2D-low CD8+ T cells sorted from blood. This sample's cell subset or site label indicates: sorted CD8+ NKG2D-low blood T cells. This receptor chain uses TRBV29-1 and TRBJ2-4, and 8 junction bases match TRBD1. The CDR3: CSVRRQGKNIQYF. At the DNA level, the sequence is TGCAGCGTTAGGAGACAGGGGAAAAACATTCAGTACTTC.